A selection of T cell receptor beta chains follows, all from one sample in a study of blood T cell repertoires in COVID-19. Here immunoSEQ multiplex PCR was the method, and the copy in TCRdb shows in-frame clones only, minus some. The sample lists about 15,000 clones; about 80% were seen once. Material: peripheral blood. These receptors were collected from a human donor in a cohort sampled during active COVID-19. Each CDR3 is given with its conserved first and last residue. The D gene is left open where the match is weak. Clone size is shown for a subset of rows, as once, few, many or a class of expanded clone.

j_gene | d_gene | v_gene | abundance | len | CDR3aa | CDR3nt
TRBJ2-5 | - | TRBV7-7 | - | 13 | CASSPDFGETQYF | TGTGCTAGCAGCCCGGACTTCGGCGAGACCCAGTACTTC
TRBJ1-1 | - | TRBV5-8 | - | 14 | CASSLVRGSTEAFF | TGTGCCAGCAGCTTGGTTCGGGGAAGCACTGAAGCTTTCTTT
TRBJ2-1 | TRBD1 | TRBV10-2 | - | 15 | CASSGGQGVNNEQFF | TGCGCCAGCAGTGGGGGACAGGGGGTAAACAATGAGCAGTTCTTC
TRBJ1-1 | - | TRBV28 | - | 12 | CASRTTTDEAFF | TGTGCCAGCAGGACAACAACAGATGAAGCTTTCTTT
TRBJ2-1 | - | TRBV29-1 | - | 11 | CSTWDNNEQFF | TGCAGCACCTGGGACAACAATGAGCAGTTCTTC
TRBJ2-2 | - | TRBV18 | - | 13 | CASSPRGNGELFF | TGTGCCAGCTCACCGAGAGGGAACGGGGAGCTGTTTTTT
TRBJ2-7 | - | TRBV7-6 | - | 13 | CASSLEATREQYF | TGTGCCAGCAGCTTAGAGGCGACAAGGGAGCAGTATTTC
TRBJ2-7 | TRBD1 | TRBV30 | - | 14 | CAWTQTGGPYEQYF | TGTGCCTGGACCCAAACAGGGGGGCCATACGAGCAGTACTTC
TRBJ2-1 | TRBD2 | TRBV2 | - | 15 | CASIPTSGMFDEQFF | TGTGCCAGCATCCCGACTAGCGGGATGTTCGATGAGCAGTTCTTC
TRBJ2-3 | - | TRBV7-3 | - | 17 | CASSLTRASEGTDTQYF | TGTGCCAGCAGCTTAACGAGGGCTAGCGAAGGCACAGATACGCAGTATTTT
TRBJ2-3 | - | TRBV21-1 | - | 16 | CASSSRTSGSTDTQYF | TGTGCCAGCAGCTCGAGGACTAGCGGGAGCACAGATACGCAGTATTTT
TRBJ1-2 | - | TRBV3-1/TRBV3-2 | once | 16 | CASSQGKTQGRYGYTF | TGTGCCAGCAGCCAAGGCAAGACTCAGGGCCGCTATGGCTACACCTTC
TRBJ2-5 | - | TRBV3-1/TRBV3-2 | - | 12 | CASSQVYETQYF | TGTGCCAGCAGCCAAGTGTATGAGACCCAGTACTTC
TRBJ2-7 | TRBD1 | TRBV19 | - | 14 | CASSIRTGGYEQYF | TGTGCCAGTAGTATTAGGACAGGGGGCTACGAGCAGTACTTC
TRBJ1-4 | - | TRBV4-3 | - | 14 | CASSQNRVGEKLFF | TGCGCCAGCAGCCAAAACAGGGTCGGGGAAAAACTGTTTTTT
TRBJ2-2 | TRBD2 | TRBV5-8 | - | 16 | CASSKGLAGVIGELFF | TGTGCCAGCAGCAAGGGACTAGCGGGAGTCATCGGGGAGCTGTTTTTT
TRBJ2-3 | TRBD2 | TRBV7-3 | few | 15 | CASSPGLERTDTQYF | TGTGCCAGCAGCCCGGGACTAGAGAGGACAGATACGCAGTATTTT
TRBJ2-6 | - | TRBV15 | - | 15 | CATSAVRAGANVLTF | TGTGCCACCAGCGCCGTGAGGGCTGGGGCCAACGTCCTGACTTTC
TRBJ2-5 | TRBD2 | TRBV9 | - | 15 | CASSVASGRRETQYF | TGTGCCAGCAGCGTGGCTAGCGGGAGAAGAGAGACCCAGTACTTC
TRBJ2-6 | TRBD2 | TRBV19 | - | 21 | CASSSEGGTSVSRAGANVLTF | TGTGCCAGTAGTAGCGAGGGTGGGACTAGCGTTTCGAGGGCTGGGGCCAACGTCCTGACTTTC
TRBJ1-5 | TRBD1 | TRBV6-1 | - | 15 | CASSEAGQGNQPQHF | TGTGCCAGCAGTGAAGCGGGACAGGGGAATCAGCCCCAGCATTTT
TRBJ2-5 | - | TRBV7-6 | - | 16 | CASSLGASSRRETQYF | TGTGCCAGCAGCTTAGGTGCCAGCTCCCGGCGGGAGACCCAGTACTTC
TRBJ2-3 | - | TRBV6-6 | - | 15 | CASSPGRGRADTQYF | TGTGCCAGCAGCCCCGGGAGGGGGCGTGCAGATACGCAGTATTTT
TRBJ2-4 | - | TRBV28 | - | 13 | CASSLQGENIQYF | TGTGCCAGCAGTTTACAGGGTGAAAACATTCAGTACTTC
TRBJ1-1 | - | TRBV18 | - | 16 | CASSPPLRGLHTEAFF | TGTGCCAGCTCACCACCGCTTCGGGGTTTGCACACTGAAGCTTTCTTT
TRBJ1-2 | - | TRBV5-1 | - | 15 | CASSPSLGQNYGYTF | TGCGCCAGCAGCCCATCTCTCGGACAGAACTATGGCTACACCTTC
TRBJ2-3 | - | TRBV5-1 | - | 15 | CASSSGGTGTDTQYF | TGCGCCAGCAGCTCTGGCGGGACTGGCACAGATACGCAGTATTTT
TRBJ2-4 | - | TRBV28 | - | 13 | CASSLESPGVQYF | TGTGCCAGCAGTTTAGAGTCGCCAGGGGTTCAGTACTTC
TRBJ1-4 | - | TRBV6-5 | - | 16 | CASSYSRQPTNEKLFF | TGTGCCAGCAGTTACTCGAGGCAGCCGACTAATGAAAAACTGTTTTTT
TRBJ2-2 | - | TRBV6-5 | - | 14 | CASRPTSASGELFF | TGTGCCAGCAGACCGACTAGTGCGAGCGGGGAGCTGTTTTTT
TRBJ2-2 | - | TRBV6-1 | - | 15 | CASSEGQLNTGELFF | TGTGCCAGCAGTGAAGGACAGTTAAACACCGGGGAGCTGTTTTTT
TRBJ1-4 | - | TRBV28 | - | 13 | CASSFSGNEKLFF | TGTGCCAGCAGTTTCTCCGGGAATGAAAAACTGTTTTTT
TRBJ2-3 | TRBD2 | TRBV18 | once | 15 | CASALAGSSTDTQYF | TGTGCCAGCGCACTAGCGGGATCTAGCACAGATACGCAGTATTTT
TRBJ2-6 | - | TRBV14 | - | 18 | CASRPSVSGISGANVLTF | TGTGCCAGCAGGCCAAGTGTATCAGGGATCTCTGGGGCCAACGTCCTGACTTTC
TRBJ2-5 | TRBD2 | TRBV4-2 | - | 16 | CASSPRLAGIQETQYF | TGTGCCAGCAGCCCCAGACTAGCGGGGATACAAGAGACCCAGTACTTC
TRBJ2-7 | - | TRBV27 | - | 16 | CASSLGAGSPTYEQYF | TGTGCCAGCAGTTTAGGGGCGGGGAGTCCTACCTACGAGCAGTACTTC